These T cell receptor beta chains were read from a single sample in a study of spatial heterogeneity in lung cancer. Each CDR3 protein gets one entry after TCRdb re-called the 5' RACE reads with MiXCR. The sample holds around 50,000 distinct CDR3 sequences, 6% to 9.5% seen once. The starting material was PBMCs, obtained at surgery. The receptors come from a female donor with early-stage non-small cell lung cancer. CDR3s include the opening cysteine and the closing phenylalanine or tryptophan. D genes are given only for firm matches. The listing skips clone size in some rows; elsewhere it reads once, few, many or a size class.

D gene	J gene	CDR3 length	clone size	V gene	CDR3 DNA	CDR3 protein
.	TRBJ2-2	15	few	TRBV28	TGTGCCACCCGACGGGGAACCGCGAGCACCGGGGAGCTGTTTTTT	CATRRGTASTGELFF
TRBD1	TRBJ1-4	15	many	TRBV4-3	TGCGCCAGCAGCCTAACCCAGGGGGCGGTTGAAAAACTGTTTTTT	CASSLTQGAVEKLFF
.	TRBJ1-3	16	few	TRBV14	TGTGCCAGCAGCCTCCAGACAGTAACAACTGGAAACACCATATATTTT	CASSLQTVTTGNTIYF
TRBD1	TRBJ2-2	15	.	TRBV27	TGTGCCAGCAGTTTTTCGACAGGGGCCACCGGGGAGCTGTTTTTT	CASSFSTGATGELFF
.	TRBJ2-3	16	.	TRBV24-1	TGTGCCACCAGTGATCCCTCGGACGTTACACGAGATACGCAGTATTTT	CATSDPSDVTRDTQYF
TRBD2	TRBJ2-1	13	few	TRBV6-2/TRBV6-3	TGTGCCAGCCGGACTAGCGGGGGGACTGAGCAGTTCTTC	CASRTSGGTEQFF
.	TRBJ2-3	12	many	TRBV20-1	TGCAGTGCTAGAGTGGATGCCGGTACGCAGTATTTT	CSARVDAGTQYF
TRBD1	TRBJ2-5	17	few	TRBV19	TGTGCCAGTAGTCCTAACGGACACAGGGGCCCCCAAGAGACCCAGTACTTC	CASSPNGHRGPQETQYF
TRBD1	TRBJ1-2	14	many	TRBV20-1	TGCAAAGCAGGAAGCGGAGGGGGCCAATATGGCTACACCTTC	CKAGSGGGQYGYTF
.	TRBJ1-2	14	.	TRBV28	TGTGCCAGCAGTTTGCCAGGGATTAGGTATGGCTACACCTTC	CASSLPGIRYGYTF
TRBD1	TRBJ2-3	15	many	TRBV24-1	TGTGCCACCAGTGCTCTTGAGGGGGCCACAGATACGCAGTATTTT	CATSALEGATDTQYF
.	TRBJ1-1	13	many	TRBV6-6	TGTGCCAGCAGTTTGAAGGGTGTCACTGAAGCTTTCTTT	CASSLKGVTEAFF
.	TRBJ2-7	16	.	TRBV4-3	TGCGCCAGCAGCCATCAAATGTCAGGGCCCGCCTACGAGCAGTACTTC	CASSHQMSGPAYEQYF
.	TRBJ2-7	15	once	TRBV5-6	TGTGCCAGCAGCTTCTCCTGGGGAGGCCCATCCGAGCAGTACTTC	CASSFSWGGPSEQYF
TRBD2	TRBJ2-3	18	few	TRBV20-1	TGCAGTGCTAGCCCATCATGGGCGGGGGGGCACAGCACAGATACGCAGTATTTT	CSASPSWAGGHSTDTQYF
.	TRBJ2-2	16	.	TRBV7-6	TGTGCCAGCAGCTTAGCCCCGGGGCCGAACACCGGGGAGCTGTTTTTT	CASSLAPGPNTGELFF
.	TRBJ1-5	16	many	TRBV28	TGTGCCAGCAGTTCCCCATCGGGGCCAATCAATCAGCCCCAGCATTTT	CASSSPSGPINQPQHF
.	TRBJ2-2	15	many	TRBV3-1	TGTGCCAGCAGCTTGGACGGGTTCGTAACCGGGGAGCTGTTTTTT	CASSLDGFVTGELFF
TRBD2	TRBJ2-2	15	few	TRBV20-1	TGCAGTGCTAATAAGCCGGGACTAAACACCGGGGAGCTGTTTTTT	CSANKPGLNTGELFF
TRBD1	TRBJ1-5	17	few	TRBV4-2	TGTGCCAGCAGACAAGATGCGCCGGGACAGAACGATCAGCCCCAGCATTTT	CASRQDAPGQNDQPQHF
.	TRBJ2-7	15	few	TRBV20-1	TGCAGTGCTAGAGATCCGAGTACTAGCTCATACGAGCAGTACTTC	CSARDPSTSSYEQYF
.	TRBJ1-1	15	few	TRBV12-3/TRBV12-4	TGTGCCAGCAGTTACCTCGGGGGGCTGAACACTGAAGCTTTCTTT	CASSYLGGLNTEAFF